The clone carrying this T cell receptor beta chain has a count of ten or more. The target antigen is unknown. This CDR3 region has 16 residues. After removal of 2 bases from V and 6 bases from J, the junction contained 6 bases not matched to a gene. Germline V lookup: CDR1 MNHEY, CDR2 SVGAGI. The sample originates from a study of T cells in Graves' hyperthyroidism and ophthalmopathy. Overall study findings and caveats: By a 13 V-J model, ophthalmopathy was set apart from stable hyperthyroidism.

Amplification yielded TCR beta CDR3 regions, with RNA transcripts as the source. TCR CDR3 regions were first amplified by RT-PCR with HTBI primers. TCRdb itself ran the multiplex PCR reads through MiXCR, one entry per CDR3 protein. The sample shows some 700,000 distinct CDR3 sequences, 17% of them seen only once. The source is a man aged 45-60 years with Graves' hyperthyroidism. Sequenced sample: blood. V and J are TRBV6-5 and TRBJ2-2, with 10 bases that match TRBD2. The CDR3 DNA reads as TGTGCCAGCAGTTACAGGCCTAGCGGGAGTTCCGGGGAGCTGTTTTTT. Its translation: CASSYRPSGSSGELFF.